Below, 8 T cell receptor beta chains from the same sample are listed, as sequenced in a study of blood T cells in healthy people across ages. For the second PCR, which ran for about 6 to 11 cycles, a sample-barcoded 5' primer and a J-beta primer mix were used. TCRdb used MiXCR to reprocess the 5' RACE reads, holding one entry per CDR3 protein. The table shows fewer than 1,000,000 distinct CDR3 sequences, with less than 60% occurring only once. The specimen sequenced was blood. These receptors were taken from an elderly man in good health.

This clonotype has just a few counts. One end of the junction does not line up with germline, which may come from a read error. The rearrangement joins TRBV6-1 to TRBJ1-6, with D tentatively TRBD1 (6 bases). The CDR3 extends over 19 amino acids. Germline values: CDR1 MNHNS, CDR2 SASEGT. CDR3 amino acids: CASSEALTGGASNNSPLHF. The CDR3 DNA sequence: TGTGCCAGCAGTGAAGCGCTTACTGGGGGGGCCTCCAATAATTCACCCCTCCACTTT.

The chain combines TRBV4-1 with TRBJ2-3, with 7 bases matching TRBD1. Looked up from germline, CDR1 is MGHRA and CDR2 is YSYEKL. The CDR3 contains 15 residues. J lost 0 bases, V lost 3 bases, and 3 bases had no gene match. The CDR3 here is CASSQGQSSTDTQYF. The CDR3 DNA sequence: TGCGCCAGCAGCCAGGGACAGTCTAGCACAGATACGCAGTATTTT.

Comments on this clonotype: A junction end diverges from the germline sequence, so it may reflect a read error. The V and J genes are TRBV5-1 and TRBJ2-3; D may match TRBD1 or TRBD2 (5 bases each). Germline V gene lookup returns CDR1 SGHRS and CDR2 YFSETQ. The CDR3 spans 15 residues. The CDR3 sequence is CARSSSGASTGTQYF. The CDR3 region has the DNA TGCGCCAGAAGCTCGAGCGGCGCTAGCACAGGTACGCAGTATTTT.

Points on this clonotype: A much more abundant neighbour one base away suggests this may be a read error. The chain carries TRBV7-9 and TRBJ2-1; 9 nucleotides align to TRBD2. The V gene's germline CDR1 is SEHNR and CDR2 FQNEAQ (reference sequence). The CDR3 contains 18 residues. Germline trimming cut 5 bases from V and 8 bases from J; bases unmatched to any gene: 19. The CDR3 coding sequence is TGTGCCAGCAGCCTACCCACCAGACCAGCGGGAGGTAGGGATGAGCAGTTCTTC. It codes for CASSLPTRPAGGRDEQFF.

This clonotype was seen at least ten times. This chain joins TRBV2 and TRBJ2-7; D possibly corresponds to TRBD1 (6 bases). V dropped 6 bases and J dropped 2 bases, with 14 bases sitting between them. CDR1 and CDR2 from the germline V gene are SNHLY and FYNNEI. CDR3 size: 14 residues. In DNA form, the CDR3 reads TGTGCCAGCAGCCCCGGGACACCCCCCTACGAGCAGTACTTC. Residues: CASSPGTPPYEQYF.

The rearrangement joins TRBV24-1 to TRBJ2-7; D not certain. Germline loops: CDR1 KGHDR, CDR2 SFDVKD. The CDR3 has 11 residues. Trimming cost V 10 bases and J 2 bases, with 8 bases left between them. The CDR3 sequence is CATVIPYEQYF. For the CDR3, the DNA is TGTGCCACAGTAATTCCCTACGAGCAGTACTTC.

This chain joins TRBV7-2 and TRBJ2-7; D remains ambiguous. CDR1 and CDR2 from the germline V gene are SGHTA and FQGNSA. The CDR3 contains 12 residues. V lost 3 bases to trimming and J lost 3 bases, with 6 bases between them. CDR3 DNA: TGTGCCAGCAGCTTCGATCACTACGAGCAGTACTTC. It translates to CASSFDHYEQYF.

This clonotype was observed a handful of times. V usage is TRBV28 and J usage is TRBJ2-7; 12 bases map to TRBD2. From germline, CDR1 is MDHEN and CDR2 SYDVKM. Losses at the gene ends were 5 bases for V and 12 bases for J; bases not matched to a gene: 8. The CDR3 runs to 13 residues. CDR3 loop: CASSRLAGVFRYF. CDR3 in DNA: TGTGCCAGCAGTCGACTAGCGGGAGTTTTTCGGTACTTC.